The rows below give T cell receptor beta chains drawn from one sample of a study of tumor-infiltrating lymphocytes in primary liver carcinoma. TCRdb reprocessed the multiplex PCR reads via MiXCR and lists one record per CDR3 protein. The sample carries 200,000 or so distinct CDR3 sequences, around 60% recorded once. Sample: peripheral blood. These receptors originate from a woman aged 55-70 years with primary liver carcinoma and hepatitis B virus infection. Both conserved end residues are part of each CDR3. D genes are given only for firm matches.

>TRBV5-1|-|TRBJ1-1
CASSPGQIYTEAFF
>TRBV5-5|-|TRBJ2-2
CASSLDGAGIGELFF
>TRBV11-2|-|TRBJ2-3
CASSLYRDEVQYF
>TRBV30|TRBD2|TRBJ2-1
CAWSVGPAGNEQFF
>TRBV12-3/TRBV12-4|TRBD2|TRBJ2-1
CASLRRLAGNNEQFF
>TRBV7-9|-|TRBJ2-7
CASSAQQWEGYEQYF
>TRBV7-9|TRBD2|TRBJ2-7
CASRGLAGVDEQYF
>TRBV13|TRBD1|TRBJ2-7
CASSLGQGSYF
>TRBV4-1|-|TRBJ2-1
CASSQDQRGGLYNEQFF
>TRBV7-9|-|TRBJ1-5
CASNLRSQPQHF
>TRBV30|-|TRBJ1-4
CAWSLGGATNEKLFF
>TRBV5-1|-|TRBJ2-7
CASSRRTGIGTNEQYF
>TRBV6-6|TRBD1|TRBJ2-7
CASSNRRDRPEEQYF
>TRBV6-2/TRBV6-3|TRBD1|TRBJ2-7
CACTFRQGRNNEQYF
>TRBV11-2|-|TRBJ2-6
CTSSLESGANVLTF
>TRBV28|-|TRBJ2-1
CASSARGLVSYNEQFF
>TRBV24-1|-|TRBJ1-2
CATSGHLAYGYTF
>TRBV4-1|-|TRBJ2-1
CASSPPGADEQIF
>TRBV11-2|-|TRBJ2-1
CASTRGAGSYNEQFF
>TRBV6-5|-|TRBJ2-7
CASSYSQGTSYEQYF
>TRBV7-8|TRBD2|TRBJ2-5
CASRIGLAKTQYF
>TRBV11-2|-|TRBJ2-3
CASSLARQPYSVTQYF
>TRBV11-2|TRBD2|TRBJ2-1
CASSSSGSAYNEQFF